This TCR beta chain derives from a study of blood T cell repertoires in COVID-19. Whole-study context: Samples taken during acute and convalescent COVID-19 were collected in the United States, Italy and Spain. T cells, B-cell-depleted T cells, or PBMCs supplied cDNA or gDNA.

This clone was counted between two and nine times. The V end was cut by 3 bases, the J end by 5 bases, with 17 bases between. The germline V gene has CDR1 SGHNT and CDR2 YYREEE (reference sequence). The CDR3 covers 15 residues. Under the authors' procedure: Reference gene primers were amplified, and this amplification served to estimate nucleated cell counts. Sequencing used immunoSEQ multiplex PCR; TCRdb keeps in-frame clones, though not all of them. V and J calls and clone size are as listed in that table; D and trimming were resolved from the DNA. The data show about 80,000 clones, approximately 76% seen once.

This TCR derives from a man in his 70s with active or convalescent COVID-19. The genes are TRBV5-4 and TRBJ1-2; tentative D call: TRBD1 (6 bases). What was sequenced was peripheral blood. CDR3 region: CASSSGGREAYGYTF. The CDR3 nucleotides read TGTGCCAGCAGCTCCGGGGGGCGGGAGGCTTATGGCTACACCTTC.